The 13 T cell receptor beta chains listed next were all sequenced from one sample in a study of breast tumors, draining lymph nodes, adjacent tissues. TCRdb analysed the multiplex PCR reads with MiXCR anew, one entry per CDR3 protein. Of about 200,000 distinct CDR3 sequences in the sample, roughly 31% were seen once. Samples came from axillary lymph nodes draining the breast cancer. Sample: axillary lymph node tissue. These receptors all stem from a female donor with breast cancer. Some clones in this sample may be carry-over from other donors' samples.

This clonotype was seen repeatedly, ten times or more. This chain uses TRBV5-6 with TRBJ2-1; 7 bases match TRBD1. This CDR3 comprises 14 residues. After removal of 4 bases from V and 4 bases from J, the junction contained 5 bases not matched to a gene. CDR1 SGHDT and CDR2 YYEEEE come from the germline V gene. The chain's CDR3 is CASSVRDSYNEQFF. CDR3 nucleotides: TGTGCCAGCAGCGTCCGGGACAGTTACAATGAGCAGTTCTTC.

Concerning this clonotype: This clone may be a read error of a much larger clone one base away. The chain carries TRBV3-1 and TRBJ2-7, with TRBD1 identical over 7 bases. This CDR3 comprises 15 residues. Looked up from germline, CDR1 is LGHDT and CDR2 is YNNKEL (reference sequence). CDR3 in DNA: TGTGCCAGCAGCCATGGGGACAGAAACAGGTACGAGCAGCACTTC. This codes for CASSHGDRNRYEQHF.

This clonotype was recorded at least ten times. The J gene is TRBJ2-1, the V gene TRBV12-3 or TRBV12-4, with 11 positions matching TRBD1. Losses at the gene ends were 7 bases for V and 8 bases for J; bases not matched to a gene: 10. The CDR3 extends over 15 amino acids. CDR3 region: CASNLPGQGVDEQFF. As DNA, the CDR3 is TGTGCCAGCAATCTCCCGGGACAGGGGGTCGATGAGCAGTTCTTC.

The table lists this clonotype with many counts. CDR3 amino acids: CASSLVGSGNTIYF. CDR3 coding DNA: TGTGCCAGCAGCTTAGTGGGCTCTGGAAACACCATATATTTT. The chain carries TRBV7-9 and TRBJ1-3; unclear D gene. Trimming cost V 1 base and J 0 bases, with 4 bases left between them. Per germline, CDR1 SEHNR and CDR2 FQNEAQ (reference sequence). CDR3 size: 14 residues.

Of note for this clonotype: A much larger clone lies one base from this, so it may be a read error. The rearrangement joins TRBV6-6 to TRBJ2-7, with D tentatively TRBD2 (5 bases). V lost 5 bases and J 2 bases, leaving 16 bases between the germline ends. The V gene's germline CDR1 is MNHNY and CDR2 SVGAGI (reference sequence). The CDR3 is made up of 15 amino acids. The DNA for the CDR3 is TGTGCCAGCAGTCACCAAGAGGGCAGAGCCTACGAGCAGTACTTC. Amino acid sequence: CASSHQEGRAYEQYF.

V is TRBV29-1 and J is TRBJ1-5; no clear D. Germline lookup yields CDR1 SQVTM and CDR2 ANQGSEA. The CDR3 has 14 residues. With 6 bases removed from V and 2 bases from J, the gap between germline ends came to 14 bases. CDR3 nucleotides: TGCAGCGTAGAACTTGGGGATGGCAATCAGCCCCAGCATTTT. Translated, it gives CSVELGDGNQPQHF.

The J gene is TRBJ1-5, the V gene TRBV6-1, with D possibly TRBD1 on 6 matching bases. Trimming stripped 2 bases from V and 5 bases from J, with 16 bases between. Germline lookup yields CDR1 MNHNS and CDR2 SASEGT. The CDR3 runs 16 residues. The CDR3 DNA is TGTGCCAGCAGTGAAAAATGGTCGAGGGGGGATCAGCCCCAGCATTTT. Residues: CASSEKWSRGDQPQHF.

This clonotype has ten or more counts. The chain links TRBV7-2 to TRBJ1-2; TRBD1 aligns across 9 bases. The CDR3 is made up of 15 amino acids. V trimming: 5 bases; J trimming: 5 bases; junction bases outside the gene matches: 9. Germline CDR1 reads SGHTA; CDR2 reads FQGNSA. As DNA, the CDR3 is TGTGCCAGCAGCGCCCAACAGGGGGCAGGGTATGGCTACACCTTC. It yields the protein CASSAQQGAGYGYTF.

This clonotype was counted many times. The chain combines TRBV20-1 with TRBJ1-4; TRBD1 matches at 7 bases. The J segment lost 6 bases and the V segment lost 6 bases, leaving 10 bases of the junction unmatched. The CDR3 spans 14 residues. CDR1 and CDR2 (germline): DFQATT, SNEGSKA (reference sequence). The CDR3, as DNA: TGCAGTGCCCCCCCGGGAACAGGGGATGAAAAACTGTTTTTT. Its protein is CSAPPGTGDEKLFF.

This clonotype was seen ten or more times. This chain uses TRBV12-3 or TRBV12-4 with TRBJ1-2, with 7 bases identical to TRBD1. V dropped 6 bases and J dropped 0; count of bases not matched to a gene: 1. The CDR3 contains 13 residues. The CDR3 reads CASRGTANYGYTF. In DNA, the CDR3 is TGTGCCAGCAGAGGGACAGCTAACTATGGCTACACCTTC.

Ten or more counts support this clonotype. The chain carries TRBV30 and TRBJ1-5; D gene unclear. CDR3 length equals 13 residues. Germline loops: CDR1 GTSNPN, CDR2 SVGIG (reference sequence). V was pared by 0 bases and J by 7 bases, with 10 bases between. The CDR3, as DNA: TGTGCCTGGAGTGTACAACAAGAGCAGCCCCAGCATTTT. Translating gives CAWSVQQEQPQHF.

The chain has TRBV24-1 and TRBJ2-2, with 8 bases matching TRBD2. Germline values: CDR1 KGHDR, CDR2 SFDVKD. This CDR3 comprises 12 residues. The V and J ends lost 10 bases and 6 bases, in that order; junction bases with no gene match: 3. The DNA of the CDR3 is TGTGCCACAGGGACTAGATCCGGGGAGCTGTTTTTT. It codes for CATGTRSGELFF.

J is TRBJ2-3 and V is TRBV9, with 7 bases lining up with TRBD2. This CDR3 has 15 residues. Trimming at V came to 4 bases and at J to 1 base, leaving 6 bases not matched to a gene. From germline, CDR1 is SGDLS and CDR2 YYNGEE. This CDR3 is CASSLAGGGTDTQYF. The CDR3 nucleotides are TGTGCCAGCAGCTTAGCGGGCGGGGGCACAGATACGCAGTATTTT.